Given below is one T cell receptor beta chain in context. Its specificity is unknown. The entry originates in a study of T cell responses to AZD1222 COVID-19 vaccine. The assay was immunoSEQ multiplex PCR, and TCRdb's table has in-frame clones only and misses some. The sample holds more than 65,000 clones, approximately 87% seen once. General study points: Donors were chiefly white British, with a greater number of females, and clonal diversity was perhaps underestimated. Nearly half of unique spike-specific TCRs reportedly avoided B.1.351 and B.1.1.7 mutated regions.

Germline CDR1 is MGHDK and CDR2 is SYGVNS. Trimming took 5 bases from V and 8 from J, leaving 10 bases between them. CDR3 length: 13 amino acids. The receptor was derived from an adult in good health. The sequencing used peripheral blood, collected on day 0 of AZD1222 vaccination. J is TRBJ1-6 and V is TRBV25-1, with D possibly being TRBD1 (5 bases). The DNA for the CDR3 is TGTGCCAGCAGTTATCTGGGGGATTCACCCCTCCACTTT. Its protein product is CASSYLGDSPLHF.